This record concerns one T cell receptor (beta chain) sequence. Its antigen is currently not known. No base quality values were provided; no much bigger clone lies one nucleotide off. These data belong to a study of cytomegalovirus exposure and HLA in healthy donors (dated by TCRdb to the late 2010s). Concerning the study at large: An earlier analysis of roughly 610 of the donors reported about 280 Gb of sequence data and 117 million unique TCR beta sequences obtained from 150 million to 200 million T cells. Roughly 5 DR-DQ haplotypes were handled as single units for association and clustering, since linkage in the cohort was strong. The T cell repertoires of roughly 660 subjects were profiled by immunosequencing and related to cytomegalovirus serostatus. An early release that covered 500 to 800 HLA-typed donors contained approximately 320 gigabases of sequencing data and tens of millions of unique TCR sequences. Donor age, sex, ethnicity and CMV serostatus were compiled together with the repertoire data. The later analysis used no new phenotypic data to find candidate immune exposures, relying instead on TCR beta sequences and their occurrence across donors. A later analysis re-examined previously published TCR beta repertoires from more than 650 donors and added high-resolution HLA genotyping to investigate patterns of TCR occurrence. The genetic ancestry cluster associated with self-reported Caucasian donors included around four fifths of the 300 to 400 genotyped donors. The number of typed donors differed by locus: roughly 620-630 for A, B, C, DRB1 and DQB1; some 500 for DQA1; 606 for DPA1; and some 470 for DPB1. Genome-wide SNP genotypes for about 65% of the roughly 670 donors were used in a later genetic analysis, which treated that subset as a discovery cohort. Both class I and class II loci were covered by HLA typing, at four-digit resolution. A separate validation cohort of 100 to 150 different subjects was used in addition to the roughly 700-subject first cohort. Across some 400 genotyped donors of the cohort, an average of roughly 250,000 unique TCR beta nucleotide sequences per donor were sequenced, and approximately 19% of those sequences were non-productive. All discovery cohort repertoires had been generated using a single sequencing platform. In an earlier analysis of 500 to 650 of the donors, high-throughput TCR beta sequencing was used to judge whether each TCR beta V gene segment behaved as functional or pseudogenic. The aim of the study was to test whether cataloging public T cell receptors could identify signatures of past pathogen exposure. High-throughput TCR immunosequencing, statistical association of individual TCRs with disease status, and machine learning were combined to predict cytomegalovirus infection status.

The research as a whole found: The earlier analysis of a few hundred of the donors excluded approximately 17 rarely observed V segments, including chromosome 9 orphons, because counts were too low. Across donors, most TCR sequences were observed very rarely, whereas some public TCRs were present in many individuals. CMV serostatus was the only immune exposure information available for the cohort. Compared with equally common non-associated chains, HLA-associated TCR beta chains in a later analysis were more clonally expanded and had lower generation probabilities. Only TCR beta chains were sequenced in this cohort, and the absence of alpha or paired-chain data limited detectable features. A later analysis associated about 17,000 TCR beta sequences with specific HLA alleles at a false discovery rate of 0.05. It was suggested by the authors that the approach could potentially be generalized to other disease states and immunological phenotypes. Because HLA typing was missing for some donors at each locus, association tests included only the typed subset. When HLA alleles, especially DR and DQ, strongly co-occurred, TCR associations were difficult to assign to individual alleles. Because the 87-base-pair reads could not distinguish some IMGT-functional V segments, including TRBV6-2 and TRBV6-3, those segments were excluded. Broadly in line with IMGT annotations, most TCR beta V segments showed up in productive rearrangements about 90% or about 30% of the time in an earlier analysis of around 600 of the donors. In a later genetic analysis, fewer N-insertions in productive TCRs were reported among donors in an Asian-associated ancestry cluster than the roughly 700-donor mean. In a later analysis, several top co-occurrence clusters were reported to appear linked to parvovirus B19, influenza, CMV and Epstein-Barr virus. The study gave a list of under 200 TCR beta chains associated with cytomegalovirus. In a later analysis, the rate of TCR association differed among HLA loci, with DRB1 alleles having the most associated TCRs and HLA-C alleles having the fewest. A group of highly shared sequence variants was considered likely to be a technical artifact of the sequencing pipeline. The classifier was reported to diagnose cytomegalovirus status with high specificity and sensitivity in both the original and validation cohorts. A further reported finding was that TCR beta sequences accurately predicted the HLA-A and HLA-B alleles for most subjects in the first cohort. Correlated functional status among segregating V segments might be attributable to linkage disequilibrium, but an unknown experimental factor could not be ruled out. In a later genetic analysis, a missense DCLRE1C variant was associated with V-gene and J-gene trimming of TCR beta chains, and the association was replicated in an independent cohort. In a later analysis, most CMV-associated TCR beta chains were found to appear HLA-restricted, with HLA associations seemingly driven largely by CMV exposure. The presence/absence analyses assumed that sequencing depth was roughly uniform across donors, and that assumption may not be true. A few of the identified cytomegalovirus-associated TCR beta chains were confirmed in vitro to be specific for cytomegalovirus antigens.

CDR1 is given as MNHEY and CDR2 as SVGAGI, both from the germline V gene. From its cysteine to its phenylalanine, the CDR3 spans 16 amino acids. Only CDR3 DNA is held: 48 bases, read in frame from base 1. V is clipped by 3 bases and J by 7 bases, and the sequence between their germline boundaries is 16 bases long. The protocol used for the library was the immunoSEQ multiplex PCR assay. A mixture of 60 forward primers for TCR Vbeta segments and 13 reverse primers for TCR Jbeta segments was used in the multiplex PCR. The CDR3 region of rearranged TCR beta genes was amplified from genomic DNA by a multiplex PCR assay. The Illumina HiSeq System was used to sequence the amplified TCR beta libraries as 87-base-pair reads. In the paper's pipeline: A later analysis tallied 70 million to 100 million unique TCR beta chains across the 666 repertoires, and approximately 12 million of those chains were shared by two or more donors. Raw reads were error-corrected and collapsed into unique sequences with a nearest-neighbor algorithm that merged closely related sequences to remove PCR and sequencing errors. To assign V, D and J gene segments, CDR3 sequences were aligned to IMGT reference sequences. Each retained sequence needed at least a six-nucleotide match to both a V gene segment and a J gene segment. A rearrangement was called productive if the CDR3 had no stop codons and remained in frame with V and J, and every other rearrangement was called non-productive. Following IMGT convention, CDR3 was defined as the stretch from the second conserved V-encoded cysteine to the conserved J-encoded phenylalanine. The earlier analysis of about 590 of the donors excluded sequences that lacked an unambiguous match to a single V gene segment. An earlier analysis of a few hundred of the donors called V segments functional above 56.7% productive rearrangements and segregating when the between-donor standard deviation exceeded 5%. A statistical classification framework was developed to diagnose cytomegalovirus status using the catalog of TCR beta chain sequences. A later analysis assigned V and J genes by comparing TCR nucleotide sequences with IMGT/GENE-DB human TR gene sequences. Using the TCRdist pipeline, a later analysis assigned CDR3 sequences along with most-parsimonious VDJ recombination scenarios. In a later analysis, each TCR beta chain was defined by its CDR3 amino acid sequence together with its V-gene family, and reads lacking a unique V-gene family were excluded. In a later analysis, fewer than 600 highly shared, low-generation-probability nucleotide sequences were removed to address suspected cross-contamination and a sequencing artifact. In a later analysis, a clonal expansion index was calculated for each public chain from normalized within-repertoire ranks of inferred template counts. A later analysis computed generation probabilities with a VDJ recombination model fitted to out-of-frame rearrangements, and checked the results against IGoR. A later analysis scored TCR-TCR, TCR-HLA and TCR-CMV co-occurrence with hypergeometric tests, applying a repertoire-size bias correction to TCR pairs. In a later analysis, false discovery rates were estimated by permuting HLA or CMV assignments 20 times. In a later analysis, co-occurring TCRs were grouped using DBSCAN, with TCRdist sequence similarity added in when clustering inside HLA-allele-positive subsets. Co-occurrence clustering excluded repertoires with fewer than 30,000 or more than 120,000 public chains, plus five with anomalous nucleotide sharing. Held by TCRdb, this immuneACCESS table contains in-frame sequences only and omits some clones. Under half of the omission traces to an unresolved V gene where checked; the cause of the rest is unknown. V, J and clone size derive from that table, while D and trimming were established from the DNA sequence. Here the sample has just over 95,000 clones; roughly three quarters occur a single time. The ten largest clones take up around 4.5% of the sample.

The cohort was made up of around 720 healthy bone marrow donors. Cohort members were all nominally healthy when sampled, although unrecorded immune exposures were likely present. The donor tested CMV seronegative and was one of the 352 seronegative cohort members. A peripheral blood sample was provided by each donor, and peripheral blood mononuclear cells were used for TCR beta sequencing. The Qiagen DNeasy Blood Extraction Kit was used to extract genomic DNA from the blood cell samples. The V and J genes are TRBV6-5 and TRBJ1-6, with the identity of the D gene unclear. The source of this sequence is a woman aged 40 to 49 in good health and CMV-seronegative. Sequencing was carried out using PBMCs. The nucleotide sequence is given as TGTGCCAGCAGTTATACTCAGAGCCAGAGGAATTCACCCCTCCACTTT. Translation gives CASSYTQSQRNSPLHF.